This passage covers 19 T cell receptor beta chains from one sample sequenced in a study of T cell responses to AZD1222 COVID-19 vaccine. The data were produced by immunoSEQ multiplex PCR, yet TCRdb's version contains in-frame clones alone and is incomplete. The repertoire holds approximately 110,000 clones, with around 92% as singletons. The specimen comprised peripheral blood, sampled on day 0 of AZD1222 vaccination. The origin of the receptors is an adult in good health.

In DNA, the CDR3 is TGTGCCAGCAGCAAACACCCGTACGGGGGGAGCACAGATACGCAGTATTTT. Its protein product is CASSKHPYGGSTDTQYF. The chain combines TRBV9 with TRBJ2-3, with 7 bases fitting TRBD2. This CDR3 spans 17 amino acids. Trimming removed 4 bases from V and 0 bases from J; junction bases left unmatched: 11. Germline V lookup: CDR1 SGDLS, CDR2 YYNGEE.

V and J are TRBV27 and TRBJ1-1; perhaps TRBD1 as D (5 bases). From germline, CDR1 is MNHEY and CDR2 SMNVEV (reference sequence). V dropped 1 base and J dropped 9 bases, with 6 bases sitting between them. The CDR3 spans 11 residues. CDR3 bases: TGTGCCAGCAGTTTATTGGGGCAAGCTTTCTTT. It translates to CASSLLGQAFF.

This clone has more than one count but fewer than ten. The V call is TRBV6-5, the J call TRBJ2-3, with D perhaps matching TRBD1 (6 bases). Trimming stripped 0 bases from V and 2 bases from J, with 9 bases between. The germline CDR1 and CDR2 sequences are MNHEY and SVGAGI. The CDR3 contains 15 residues. The DNA for the CDR3 is TGTGCCAGCAGTTACTCCGGACAGATCACAGATACGCAGTATTTT. Translation gives CASSYSGQITDTQYF.

The rearrangement uses TRBV28 and TRBJ2-7, with 8 bases lining up with TRBD1. The CDR3 runs 14 residues. The trim removed 7 bases at V and 0 bases at J, leaving 5 bases unmatched. Germline assignment: CDR1 MDHEN and CDR2 SYDVKM. The CDR3 here is CASTPGQVSYEQYF. The CDR3 DNA is TGTGCCAGCACTCCGGGACAGGTCTCCTACGAGCAGTACTTC.

The chain recombines TRBV14 with TRBJ2-5; D possibly corresponds to TRBD2 (6 bases). V lost 4 bases, J lost 5 bases, and 20 bases lay in between. The CDR3 consists of 16 residues. Germline CDR1 and CDR2: SGHDN and FVKESK. CDR3 sequence (DNA): TGTGCCAGCAGCCGAATTAACGGGCTGGAGGGTGAGACCCAGTACTTC. This translates into CASSRINGLEGETQYF.

V gene TRBV7-2 combines with J gene TRBJ1-1; no reliable D call. V was clipped by 2 bases and J by 7 bases, with 14 bases between them. The CDR3 consists of 14 residues. Germline CDR1 SGHTA, CDR2 FQGNSA. DNA of the CDR3: TGTGCCAGCAGCTTAAGGCCATTTGATGGTGAAGCTTTCTTT. Protein sequence: CASSLRPFDGEAFF.

The J gene is TRBJ2-1, the V gene TRBV5-1; the match to TRBD1 covers 11 bases. V shed 4 bases, J shed 2 bases, and the junction held 11 bases outside the gene matches. CDR1 SGHRS and CDR2 YFSETQ come from the germline V gene. The CDR3 covers 18 residues. CDR3 bases: TGCGCCAGCAGCCCGGATCCACAGGGACAGGGGGCCTACAATGAGCAGTTCTTC. Translated: CASSPDPQGQGAYNEQFF.

The chain joins TRBV20-1 to TRBJ1-6, with D possibly matching TRBD1 (5 bases). The CDR3 is 14 amino acids. V lost 3 bases, J lost 7 bases, and 13 bases lay in between. CDR1 DFQATT and CDR2 SNEGSKA come from the germline V gene (reference sequence). CDR3 protein: CSASAGAGNSPLHF. The CDR3 region has the DNA TGCAGTGCTAGTGCTGGGGCGGGCAATTCACCCCTCCACTTT.

The V call is TRBV13, the J call TRBJ1-6; tentative D call: TRBD1 (5 bases). V lost 5 bases to trimming and J lost 7 bases, with 12 bases between them. CDR3 length: 14 amino acids. Germline V gene sequence: CDR1 PRHDT, CDR2 FYEKMQ (reference sequence). CDR3 amino acids: CASSLRDGNSPLHF. CDR3 nucleotides: TGTGCCAGCAGCCTAAGGGACGGGAATTCACCCCTCCACTTT.

V gene TRBV7-2 combines with J gene TRBJ1-3; D unclear. Germline loops: CDR1 SGHTA, CDR2 FQGNSA. The V end lost 1 base, the J end lost 4 bases, and 8 bases lay between the germline ends. The CDR3 runs 14 residues. The CDR3, as DNA: TGTGCCAGCAGCTTAGATTTTATAGGAAACACCATATATTTT. Translation gives CASSLDFIGNTIYF.

J is TRBJ2-7 and V is TRBV28; 9 bases agree with TRBD2. Germline assignment: CDR1 MDHEN and CDR2 SYDVKM. Trimming at V came to 2 bases and at J to 1 base, leaving 3 bases not matched to a gene. CDR3 length equals 15 residues. CDR3 loop: CASSLLLAGSYEQYF. The CDR3, as DNA: TGTGCCAGCAGTTTACTCCTAGCGGGGTCCTACGAGCAGTACTTC.

Here the CDR3 DNA reads TGTGCCAGCAGCTACCGGACAGGGAGTAACGAGCAGTACTTC. This gives the protein CASSYRTGSNEQYF. V usage is TRBV7-9 and J usage is TRBJ2-7; 8 nucleotides match TRBD1. CDR1 and CDR2 (germline): SEHNR, FQNEAQ (reference sequence). V lost 4 bases, J lost 5 bases, and 7 bases stayed unmatched. The CDR3 totals 14 residues.

The rearrangement joins TRBV28 to TRBJ1-3; D unclear. V was pared by 9 bases and J by 3 bases, with 15 bases between. The CDR3 sequence is 14 residues long. Germline loops: CDR1 MDHEN, CDR2 SYDVKM. The DNA for the CDR3 is TGTGCCAGTACCGTTAGCGGGCGTGGAAACACCATATATTTT. Its translation: CASTVSGRGNTIYF.

This chain joins TRBV6-2 or TRBV6-3 and TRBJ1-1; D ambiguous. V lost 6 bases and J 3 bases, leaving 11 bases between the germline ends. The CDR3 covers 13 residues. Germline CDR1 and CDR2: MNHEY and SVGEGT. For the CDR3, the DNA is TGTGCCAGCAGCCTCCTGAGGGACACTGAAGCTTTCTTT. The encoded protein is CASSLLRDTEAFF.

V usage is TRBV28 and J usage is TRBJ1-2, with 11 bases matching TRBD1. The junction had 14 bases not matched to a gene; V was cut back by 6 bases and J by 8 bases. Germline CDR1 reads MDHEN; CDR2 reads SYDVKM. CDR3 length: 16 residues. The CDR3 bases are TGTGCCAGCAGCCCATCCGGGACAGGGGGATTGCGGGGCTACACCTTC. As protein: CASSPSGTGGLRGYTF.

The rearrangement links TRBV7-9 to TRBJ2-5; tentative D call: TRBD2 (6 bases). The CDR3 consists of 15 residues. Germline V gene data show CDR1 as SEHNR and CDR2 as FQNEAQ (reference sequence). Trimming removed 3 bases from V and 1 base from J, with 12 bases in between. Here the CDR3 DNA reads TGTGCCAGCAGCTTGGCGGGATCCAGCCAAGAGACCCAGTACTTC. Its protein is CASSLAGSSQETQYF.

The chain carries TRBV4-1 and TRBJ2-5; TRBD2 agrees at 9 bases. With V trimmed by 1 base and J by 5 bases, 11 bases remained unmatched. The CDR3 loop spans 17 amino acids. Germline V gene lookup returns CDR1 MGHRA and CDR2 YSYEKL. The CDR3 here is CASSQGQLAGGRETQYF. The CDR3 DNA reads as TGCGCCAGCAGCCAAGGACAGCTGGCGGGAGGGCGGGAGACCCAGTACTTC.

The V gene is TRBV4-1, the J gene TRBJ1-1; D is undetermined. The CDR3 is 17 amino acids. In germline, CDR1 is MGHRA, CDR2 YSYEKL. The V and J ends lost 4 bases and 5 bases respectively, with 23 bases between them. The CDR3 DNA sequence: TGCGCCAGCAGCCCCGATCGTACGACGGCCGACGAAACTGAAGCTTTCTTT. It codes for CASSPDRTTADETEAFF.

CDR3 in amino acids: CASSYSRDQPQHF. Here the CDR3 DNA reads TGTGCCAGCAGTTACTCCAGGGACCAGCCCCAGCATTTT. V is TRBV6-5 and J is TRBJ1-5, with a tentative D call TRBD1 (5 bases). This CDR3 region has 13 residues. CDR1 is MNHEY, CDR2 SVGAGI, per germline. The V gene lost 0 bases and the J gene lost 7 bases, with 7 bases spanning the gap.